This section outlines one T cell receptor (beta chain) sequence together with its context. Its antigen is not known. V was pared by 3 bases and J by 3 bases, with 17 bases between. The CDR3 loop spans 17 amino acids. Germline V gene sequence: CDR1 SGHTA, CDR2 FQGNSA. These data are taken from a study of ipilimumab plus nivolumab after autologous stem cell transplantation. The study, taken as a whole, reports: The authors say TCR, Treg and microbiome findings warrant further study.

Checkpoint therapy with ipilimumab 1 mg/kg began 14 to 28 days after transplant. Only in-frame clones appear in the TCRdb table, and some are missing; sequencing was by immunoSEQ multiplex PCR. The sample holds 2,000 to 2,500 clones, 85% to 95% seen once. V and J are TRBV7-2 and TRBJ1-4, with a tentative D call TRBD1 (5 bases). Sequenced here: PBMCs, sampled in a trial of ipilimumab plus nivolumab as post-transplant consolidation. The TCR comes from a male donor with primary mediastinal lymphoma. The CDR3 loop reads CASSLRGRVEPNEKLFF. In DNA form, the CDR3 reads TGTGCCAGCAGCTTGCGGGGCAGGGTGGAACCTAATGAAAAACTGTTTTTT. Combining the CDR3 with reference TRBV7-2 and TRBJ1-4 gives the whole variable domain GAGVSQSPSNKVTEKGKDVELRCDPISGHTALYWYRQSLGQGLEFLIYFQGNSAPDKSGLPSDRFSAERTGGSVSTLTIQRTQQEDSAVYLCASSLRGRVEPNEKLFFGSGTQLSVL.